This is a list of T cell receptor beta chains from one sample in a study of shared clonotypes between healthy human individuals. Repertoires were generated with immunoSEQ multiplex PCR, while TCRdb's copy carries only in-frame clones and drops some. Seen here are about 2.4 million clones, 80% to 95% observed once, and the top ten hold approximately 0.35%. The sample consisted of naive CD4+ T cells from PBMCs. Receptor source: a man between 18 and 29 years old in good health. Some clones in this sample may be carry-over from other donors' samples. CDR3s include the opening cysteine and the closing phenylalanine or tryptophan. The order of the fields is CDR3 protein, CDR3 DNA, clone size, D gene, J gene, V gene. The D gene is left open where the match is weak. Rows give clone size only sometimes, using once, few, many, or a class for an expanded clone.

CAWSVLGREKLFF TGTGCCTGGAGTGTATTGGGGAGGGAAAAACTGTTTTTT once NA TRBJ1-4 TRBV30
CASSRQGAWYEQYF TGTGCCAGCAGCCGCCAGGGCGCTTGGTACGAGCAGTACTTC NA NA TRBJ2-7 TRBV5-6
CASSFVGGTGELFF TGCGCCAGCAGCTTTGTCGGTGGCACCGGGGAGCTGTTTTTT NA NA TRBJ2-2 TRBV5-1
CATIDRYQETQYF TGTGCCACCATTGACAGGTACCAAGAGACCCAGTACTTC NA NA TRBJ2-5 TRBV6-1
CASSSRAHEQYF TGTGCCAGCAGTAGCAGGGCCCACGAGCAGTACTTC once NA TRBJ2-7 TRBV6-6
CASSWDRYSQETQYF TGTGCCAGCAGCTGGGACAGGTACTCTCAAGAGACCCAGTACTTC NA TRBD1 TRBJ2-5 TRBV7-9
CASSLTGYEQYF TGCGCCAGCAGCTTGACAGGCTACGAGCAGTACTTC NA NA TRBJ2-7 TRBV5-1
CASSLGQTYEQYF TGTGCCAGCAGCTTAGGACAGACCTACGAGCAGTACTTC NA NA TRBJ2-7 TRBV11-2
CASSDPRNTGELFF TGTGCCAGCAGCGATCCCCGAAACACCGGGGAGCTGTTTTTT NA NA TRBJ2-2 TRBV7-9
CATGRAGAYEQYF TGTGCCACCGGCCGAGCGGGAGCCTACGAGCAGTACTTC NA TRBD2 TRBJ2-7 TRBV25-1
CASSPGGSGATDTQYF TGTGCCAGCAGCCCCGGAGGGAGCGGAGCCACAGATACGCAGTATTTT NA NA TRBJ2-3 TRBV11-3
CASSPGQGTNTGELFF TGTGCCAGCTCACCGGGACAGGGAACGAACACCGGGGAGCTGTTTTTT NA TRBD1 TRBJ2-2 TRBV18
CASSLGGTTDTQYF TGTGCCAGCAGCTTAGGTGGGACCACAGATACGCAGTATTTT NA NA TRBJ2-3 TRBV7-3
CASSQGDLRGELFF TGCGCCAGCAGCCAAGGGGACCTCAGAGGGGAGCTGTTTTTT NA NA TRBJ2-2 TRBV4-1
CASSPTTLPWQGGGYTF TGTGCCAGCTCACCAACTACCCTCCCGTGGCAGGGAGGTGGCTACACCTTC NA NA TRBJ1-2 TRBV18
CASRDTYNEQFF TGCGCCAGCAGGGACACATACAATGAGCAGTTCTTC NA NA TRBJ2-1 TRBV5-1
CAALDRRYNSPLHF TGTGCCGCCTTGGACAGGCGCTATAATTCACCCCTCCACTTT NA TRBD1 TRBJ1-6 TRBV6-1
CASSRTSRGTNYGYTF TGTGCCAGCAGCCGCACTTCGAGGGGAACTAACTATGGCTACACCTTC NA NA TRBJ1-2 TRBV11-2
CASSVTGSTYEQYF TGTGCCAGCAGCGTAACCGGGAGTACCTACGAGCAGTACTTC NA NA TRBJ2-7 TRBV9
CAWRGSGRREQYF TGTGCCTGGAGGGGAAGTGGCCGACGCGAGCAGTACTTC NA NA TRBJ2-7 TRBV30
CASSPPSPGVSTDTQYF TGTGCCAGCTCACCACCATCGCCGGGAGTTAGTACAGATACGCAGTATTTT NA NA TRBJ2-3 TRBV18
CASTTQGDWDQPQHF TGTGCCAGCACTACACAGGGGGACTGGGATCAGCCCCAGCATTTT NA TRBD1 TRBJ1-5 TRBV28
CASSWVPSELSYNEQFF TGCGCCAGCAGCTGGGTCCCCTCCGAGCTCTCCTACAATGAGCAGTTCTTC NA NA TRBJ2-1 TRBV5-1
CASLTRTSGRAEGEQYF TGTGCCAGCCTCACCCGGACTAGCGGGAGGGCCGAGGGGGAGCAGTACTTC once TRBD2 TRBJ2-7 TRBV19
CASSPAWGPKSRDYGYTF TGTGCCAGCAGCCCCGCCTGGGGTCCGAAATCCAGGGACTATGGCTACACCTTC NA NA TRBJ1-2 TRBV28
CAISESADPHYSNYGYTF TGTGCCATCAGTGAGTCGGCAGACCCGCATTATTCTAACTATGGCTACACCTTC NA NA TRBJ1-2 TRBV10-3
CASSARTALPQQYF TGTGCCAGTAGTGCCCGGACAGCTCTTCCACAACAGTACTTC once NA TRBJ2-7 TRBV19
CASTQDDYTYEQYF TGTGCCAGCACTCAGGACGATTACACCTACGAGCAGTACTTC NA NA TRBJ2-7 TRBV6-6
CASSLAAGGGPTDTQYF TGCGCCAGCAGCTTGGCCGCGGGGGGAGGGCCCACAGATACGCAGTATTTT NA TRBD2 TRBJ2-3 TRBV5-1
CASSRTGTLNYGYTF TGTGCCAGTAGCCGAACCGGGACACTAAACTATGGCTACACCTTC NA NA TRBJ1-2 TRBV19
CASSLGFGGEAYNQPQHF TGTGCCAGCAGCTTAGGGTTTGGGGGAGAGGCTTACAATCAGCCCCAGCATTTT once NA TRBJ1-5 TRBV7-8
CASSSDPNREGEQYF TGTGCCAGTAGTTCCGACCCGAACAGGGAAGGGGAGCAGTACTTC NA NA TRBJ2-7 TRBV19
CASSLADRAGNTEAFF TGCGCCAGCAGCTTGGCTGACAGGGCGGGGAACACTGAAGCTTTCTTT NA TRBD1 TRBJ1-1 TRBV5-1
CASSARLAGHTGELFF TGTGCCAGCAGCGCCCGACTAGCGGGACACACCGGGGAGCTGTTTTTT NA TRBD2 TRBJ2-2 TRBV4-2
CASSLTTAASQPQHF TGTGCCAGCAGTTTAACAACCGCCGCGAGTCAGCCCCAGCATTTT NA NA TRBJ1-5 TRBV28
CASSQIGGGEQYF TGTGCCAGCAGCCAGATAGGTGGGGGCGAGCAGTACTTC once NA TRBJ2-7 TRBV11-2
CASSDVVGGTRFYEQYF TGTGCCAGCAGTGACGTTGTGGGAGGGACCCGGTTTTACGAGCAGTACTTC NA TRBD2 TRBJ2-7 TRBV2
CAITVAGGYQPQHF TGTGCCATCACGGTGGCAGGGGGCTATCAGCCCCAGCATTTT NA TRBD1 TRBJ1-5 TRBV10-3
CASSLSRGAGEKLFF TGTGCCAGCAGTTTATCGAGAGGGGCGGGGGAAAAACTGTTTTTT NA NA TRBJ1-4 TRBV27
CASSSTPALNTEAFF TGTGCCAGTAGTTCGACACCTGCCTTGAACACTGAAGCTTTCTTT once NA TRBJ1-1 TRBV19
CASSPTERESREQYF TGTGCCAGCAGCCCTACTGAGCGGGAGTCTCGCGAGCAGTACTTC once TRBD2 TRBJ2-7 TRBV7-9
CAISEYGQTNEKLFF TGTGCCATCAGTGAGTACGGCCAGACTAATGAAAAACTGTTTTTT NA NA TRBJ1-4 TRBV10-3
CASSRRGSGLAKNIQYF TGTGCCAGCAGCCGACGAGGTAGCGGTCTAGCCAAAAACATTCAGTACTTC NA NA TRBJ2-4 TRBV5-6
CASSRGSSADTEAFF TGTGCCAGCAGCCGAGGGTCCTCCGCGGACACTGAAGCTTTCTTT NA NA TRBJ1-1 TRBV7-6
CASSLPSTSATNEQFF TGCGCCAGCAGCTTGCCTTCGACTAGCGCCACCAATGAGCAGTTCTTC NA TRBD2 TRBJ2-1 TRBV5-1
CASSGQLNTGELFF TGTGCCAGCAGTGGACAGCTGAACACCGGGGAGCTGTTTTTT NA NA TRBJ2-2 TRBV25-1
CASSRRETQYF TGTGCCAGCAGCAGAAGGGAGACCCAGTACTTC NA NA TRBJ2-5 TRBV7-9
CASAPGSSGSWETQYF TGTGCTAGTGCCCCGGGGTCTAGCGGGAGTTGGGAGACCCAGTACTTC NA TRBD2 TRBJ2-5 TRBV12-5
CASSLTSGRPGETQYF TGCGCCAGCAGCTTGACTAGCGGGAGGCCCGGGGAGACCCAGTACTTC NA TRBD2 TRBJ2-5 TRBV5-1
CASRYQTGVNTEAFF TGTGCCAGCAGATACCAAACAGGGGTGAACACTGAAGCTTTCTTT NA TRBD1 TRBJ1-1 TRBV6-1